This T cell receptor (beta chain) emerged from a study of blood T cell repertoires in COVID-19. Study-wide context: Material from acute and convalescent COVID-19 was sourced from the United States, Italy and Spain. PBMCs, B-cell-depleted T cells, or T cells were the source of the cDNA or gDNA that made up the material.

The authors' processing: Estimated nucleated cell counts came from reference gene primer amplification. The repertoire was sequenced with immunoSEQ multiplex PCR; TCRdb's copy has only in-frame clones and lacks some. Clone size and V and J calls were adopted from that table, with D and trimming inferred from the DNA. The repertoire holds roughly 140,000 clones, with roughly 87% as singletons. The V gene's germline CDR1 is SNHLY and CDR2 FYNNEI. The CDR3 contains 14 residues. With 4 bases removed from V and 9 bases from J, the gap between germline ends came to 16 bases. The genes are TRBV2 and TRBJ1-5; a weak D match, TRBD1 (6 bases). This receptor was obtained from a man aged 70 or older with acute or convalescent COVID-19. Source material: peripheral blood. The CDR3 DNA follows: TGTGCCAGCAGTGTAAAAACAGGGCCAGGGCCCCAGCATTTT. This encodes CASSVKTGPGPQHF.